This section outlines one T cell receptor beta chain sequence together with its context. The data are from a study of blood T cell repertoires in COVID-19. The V end lost 1 base, the J end lost 8 bases, and 23 bases lay between the germline ends. The CDR3 sequence is 18 residues long. Germline CDR1 and CDR2: LNHNV and YYDKDF (reference sequence). In the authors' workflow: Estimation of nucleated cell counts relied on the amplification of reference gene primers. TCRdb's table, derived via immunoSEQ multiplex PCR, lists solely in-frame clones and lacks some. The D gene and trimming were derived from the DNA, and the V and J assignments and clone size from that table. The table has about 150,000 clones, 80% to 90% seen once.

The TCR was taken from a woman aged 50 to 60 with acute or convalescent COVID-19. The chain carries TRBV15 and TRBJ1-4, with D possibly being TRBD1 (5 bases). The sequencing sample was made of peripheral blood. CDR3 region: CATSRVLPAGRGEEKLFF. CDR3 nucleotide sequence: TGTGCCACCAGCAGAGTCCTACCGGCAGGGCGGGGTGAGGAAAAACTGTTTTTT. The full variable domain, completed using reference TRBV15 and TRBJ1-4, is DAMVIQNPRYQVTQFGKPVTLSCSQTLNHNVMYWYQQKSSQAPKLLFHYYDKDFNNEADTPDNFQSRRPNTSFCFLDIRSPGLGDTAMYLCATSRVLPAGRGEEKLFFGSGTQLSVL.